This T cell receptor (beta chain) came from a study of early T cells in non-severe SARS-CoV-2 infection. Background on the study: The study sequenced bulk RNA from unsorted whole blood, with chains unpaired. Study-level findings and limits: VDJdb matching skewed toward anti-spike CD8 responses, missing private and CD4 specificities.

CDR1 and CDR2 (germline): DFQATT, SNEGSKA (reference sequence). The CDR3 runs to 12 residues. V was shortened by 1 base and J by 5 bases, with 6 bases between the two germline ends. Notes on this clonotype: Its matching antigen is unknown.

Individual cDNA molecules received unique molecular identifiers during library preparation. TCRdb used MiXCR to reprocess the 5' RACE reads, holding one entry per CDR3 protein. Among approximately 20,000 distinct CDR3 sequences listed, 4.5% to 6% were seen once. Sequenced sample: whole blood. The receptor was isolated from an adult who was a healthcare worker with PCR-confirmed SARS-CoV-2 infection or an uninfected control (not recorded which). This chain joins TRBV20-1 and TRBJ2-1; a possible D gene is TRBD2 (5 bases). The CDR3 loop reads CSARASHNEQFF. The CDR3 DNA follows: TGCAGTGCTAGAGCTAGCCACAATGAGCAGTTCTTC.